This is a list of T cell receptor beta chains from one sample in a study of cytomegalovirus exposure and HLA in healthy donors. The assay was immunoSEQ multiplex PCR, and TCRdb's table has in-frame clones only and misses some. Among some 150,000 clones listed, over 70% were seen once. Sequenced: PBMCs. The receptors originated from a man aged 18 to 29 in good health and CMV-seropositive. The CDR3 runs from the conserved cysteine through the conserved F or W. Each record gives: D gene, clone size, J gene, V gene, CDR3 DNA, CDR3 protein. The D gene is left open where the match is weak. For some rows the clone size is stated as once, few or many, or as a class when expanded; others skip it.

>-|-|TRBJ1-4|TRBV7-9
TGTGCCAGCAGCTTTCCCCCAGGCCATGAAAAACTGTTTTTT
CASSFPPGHEKLFF
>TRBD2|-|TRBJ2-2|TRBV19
TGTGCCAGTAGTACCAGGACTAGCGGGGGGCCTAACACCGGGGAGCTGTTTTTT
CASSTRTSGGPNTGELFF
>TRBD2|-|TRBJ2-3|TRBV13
TGTGCCAGCAGCTTTCCTAGCGGGAACACAGATACGCAGTATTTT
CASSFPSGNTDTQYF
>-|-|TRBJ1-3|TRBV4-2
TGTGCCAGCAGCCAAGCGGGGTTAATGGGAAACACCATATATTTT
CASSQAGLMGNTIYF
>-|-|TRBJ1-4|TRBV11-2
TGTGCCAGCAGCTTAGTTTATCCAGGGCAGGGTGAAAAACTGTTTTTT
CASSLVYPGQGEKLFF
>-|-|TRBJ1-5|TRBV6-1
TGTGCCAGCGGACAGCCGTGGGCTCAGCCCCAGCATTTT
CASGQPWAQPQHF
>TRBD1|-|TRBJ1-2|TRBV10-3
TGTGCCATCAGTGGTTTAGCCGGGACAGGGCAGCGCGGCTACACCTTC
CAISGLAGTGQRGYTF
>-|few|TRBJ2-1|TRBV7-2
TGTGCCAGCAGCCACGTCGGGAGAGGCCATGAGCAGTTCTTC
CASSHVGRGHEQFF
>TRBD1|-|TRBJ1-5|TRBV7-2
TGTGCCAGCAGTGGACAGGGAATTGATCAGCCCCAGCATTTT
CASSGQGIDQPQHF
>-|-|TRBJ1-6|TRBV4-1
TGCGCCAGCAGCCTGTCGGCGGAGACCTATAATTCACCCCTCCACTTT
CASSLSAETYNSPLHF
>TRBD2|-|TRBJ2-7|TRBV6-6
TGTGCCAGCAGCCTACAGCGGGGGGCCTACGAGCAGTACTTC
CASSLQRGAYEQYF
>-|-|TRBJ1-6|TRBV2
TGTGCCACTAGACAGAGCTCCTATAATTCACCCCTCCACTTT
CATRQSSYNSPLHF
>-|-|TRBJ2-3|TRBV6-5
TGTGCCAGCAGTTACCGGAGGGGTACAGATACGCAGTATTTT
CASSYRRGTDTQYF
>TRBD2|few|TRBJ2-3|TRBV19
TGTGCCAGTAGTATCTCTCTAGCGGGGTCCATGTCGCAGTATTTT
CASSISLAGSMSQYF
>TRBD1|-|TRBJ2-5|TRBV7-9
TGTGCCAGCAGCTTAGGTCGATTTACAGGGGGACAAGAGACCCAGTACTTC
CASSLGRFTGGQETQYF
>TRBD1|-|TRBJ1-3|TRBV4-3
TGCGCCAGCAGCCTCGACAGGGCGAACACCATATATTTT
CASSLDRANTIYF
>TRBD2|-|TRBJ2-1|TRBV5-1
TGCGCCAGCAGCGCATCAACCGTAGCGGGAGGACCTTTCAATGAGCAGTTCTTC
CASSASTVAGGPFNEQFF
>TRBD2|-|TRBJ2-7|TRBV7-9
TGTGCCAGCAGCCTGGGGACTAGCGGGAGCGACGAGCAGTACTTC
CASSLGTSGSDEQYF
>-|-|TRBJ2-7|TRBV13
TGTGCCAGCAGCTTAGGGAGGCGCGGTTCGTACGAGCAGTACTTC
CASSLGRRGSYEQYF
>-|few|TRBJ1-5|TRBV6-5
TGTGCCAGCAGCCCGGGAAACCTCCGGAATCAGCCCCAGCATTTT
CASSPGNLRNQPQHF
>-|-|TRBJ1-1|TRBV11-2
TGTGCCAGCAGCTTTTCAGGGCGGACTGAAGCTTTCTTT
CASSFSGRTEAFF
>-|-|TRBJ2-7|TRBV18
TGTGCCAGCTCAGGCGACAGGACCTACGAGCAGTACTTC
CASSGDRTYEQYF
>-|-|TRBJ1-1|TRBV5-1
TGCGCCAGCAGCTCATCCGGGTCGAATACTGAAGCTTTCTTT
CASSSSGSNTEAFF
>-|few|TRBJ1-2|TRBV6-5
TGTGCCAGCAGTTCCACACCTAGTAGCTATGGCTACACCTTC
CASSSTPSSYGYTF